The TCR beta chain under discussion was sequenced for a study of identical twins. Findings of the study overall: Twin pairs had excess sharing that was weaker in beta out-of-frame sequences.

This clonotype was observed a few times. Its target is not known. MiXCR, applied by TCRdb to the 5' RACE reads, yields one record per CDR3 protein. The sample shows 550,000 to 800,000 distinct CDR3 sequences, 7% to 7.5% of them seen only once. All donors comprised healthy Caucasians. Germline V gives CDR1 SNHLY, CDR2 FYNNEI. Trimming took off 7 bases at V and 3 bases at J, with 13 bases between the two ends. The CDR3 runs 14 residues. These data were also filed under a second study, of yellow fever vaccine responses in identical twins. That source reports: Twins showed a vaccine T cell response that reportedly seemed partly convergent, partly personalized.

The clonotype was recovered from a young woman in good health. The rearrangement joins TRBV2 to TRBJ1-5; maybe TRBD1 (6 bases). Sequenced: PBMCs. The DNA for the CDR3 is TGTGCCAGCACTCGGGACACCACCAATCAGCCCCAGCATTTT. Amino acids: CASTRDTTNQPQHF.